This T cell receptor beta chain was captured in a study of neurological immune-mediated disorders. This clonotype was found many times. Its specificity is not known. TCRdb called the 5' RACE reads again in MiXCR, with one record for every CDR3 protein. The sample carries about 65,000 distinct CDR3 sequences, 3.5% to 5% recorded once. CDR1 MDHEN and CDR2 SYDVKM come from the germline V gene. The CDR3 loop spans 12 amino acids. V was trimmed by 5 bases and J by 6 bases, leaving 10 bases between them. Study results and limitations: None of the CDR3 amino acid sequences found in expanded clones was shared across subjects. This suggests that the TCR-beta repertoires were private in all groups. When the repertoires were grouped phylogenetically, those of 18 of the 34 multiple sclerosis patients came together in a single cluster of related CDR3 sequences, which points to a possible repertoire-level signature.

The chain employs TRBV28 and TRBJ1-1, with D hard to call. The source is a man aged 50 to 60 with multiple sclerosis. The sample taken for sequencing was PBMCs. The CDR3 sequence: CASSKAFSEAFF. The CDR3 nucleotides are TGTGCCAGCAGTAAGGCCTTTTCTGAAGCTTTCTTT.